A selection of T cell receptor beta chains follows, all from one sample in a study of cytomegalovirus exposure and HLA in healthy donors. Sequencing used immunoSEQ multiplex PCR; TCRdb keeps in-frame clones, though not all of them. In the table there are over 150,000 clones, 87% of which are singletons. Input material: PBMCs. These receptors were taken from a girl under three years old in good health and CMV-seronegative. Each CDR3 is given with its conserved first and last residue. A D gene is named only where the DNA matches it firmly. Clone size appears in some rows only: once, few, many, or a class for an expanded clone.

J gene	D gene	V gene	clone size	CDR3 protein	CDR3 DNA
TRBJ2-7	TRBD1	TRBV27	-	CASPGQGSSYEQYF	TGTGCCAGCCCGGGACAGGGGAGCTCCTACGAGCAGTACTTC
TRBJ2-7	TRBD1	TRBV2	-	CASSGGGGEQYF	TGTGCCAGCAGTGGAGGGGGCGGGGAGCAGTACTTC
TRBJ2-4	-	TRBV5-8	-	CASSFRGGMAKNIQYF	TGTGCCAGCAGCTTCAGGGGTGGTATGGCCAAAAACATTCAGTACTTC
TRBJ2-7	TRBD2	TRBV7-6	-	CASSLVAGGTGEQYF	TGTGCCAGCAGCTTAGTTGCGGGGGGGACCGGCGAGCAGTACTTC
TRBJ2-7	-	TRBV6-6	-	CASRESSYEQYF	TGTGCCAGCCGGGAGAGCTCCTACGAGCAGTACTTC
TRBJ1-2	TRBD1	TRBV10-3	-	CAIRGTGVGYGYTF	TGTGCCATCAGGGGAACAGGGGTAGGCTATGGCTACACCTTC
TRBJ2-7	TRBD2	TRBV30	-	CAWGAGGEQYF	TGTGCCTGGGGAGCGGGAGGCGAGCAGTACTTC
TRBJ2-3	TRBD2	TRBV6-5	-	CASRTTSGGLDTQYF	TGTGCCAGCAGGACTACTAGCGGGGGGCTGGATACGCAGTATTTT
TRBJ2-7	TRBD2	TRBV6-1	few	CASRGGLARSYEQYF	TGTGCCAGCAGGGGGGGACTAGCCCGCTCCTACGAGCAGTACTTC
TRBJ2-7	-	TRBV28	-	CASTSAGIYEQYF	TGTGCCAGCACCTCGGCAGGGATCTACGAGCAGTACTTC
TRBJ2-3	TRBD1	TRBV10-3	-	CAIRGQGTSTDTQYF	TGTGCCATCAGGGGACAGGGTACGAGCACAGATACGCAGTATTTT
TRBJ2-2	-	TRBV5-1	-	CASRPGQPPNTGELFF	TGCGCCAGCAGACCCGGACAGCCGCCGAACACCGGGGAGCTGTTTTTT
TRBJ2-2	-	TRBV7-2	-	CASSLTGPNTGELFF	TGTGCCAGCAGCTTAACAGGGCCGAACACCGGGGAGCTGTTTTTT
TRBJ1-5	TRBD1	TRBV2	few	CASSEATGTAYNQPQHF	TGTGCCAGCAGTGAAGCTACGGGGACAGCCTATAATCAGCCCCAGCATTTT
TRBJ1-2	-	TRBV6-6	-	CASSYSWHDGYTF	TGTGCCAGCAGTTACTCGTGGCATGATGGCTACACCTTC
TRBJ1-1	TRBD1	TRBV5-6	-	CASRRQGTMNTEAFF	TGTGCCAGCAGACGACAGGGTACGATGAACACTGAAGCTTTCTTT
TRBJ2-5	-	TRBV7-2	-	CASSLLEERETQYF	TGTGCCAGCAGCTTACTAGAGGAGAGAGAGACCCAGTACTTC
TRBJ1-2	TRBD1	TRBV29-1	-	CSVGSSGGPNYGYTF	TGCAGCGTTGGTTCGTCAGGGGGCCCAAACTATGGCTACACCTTC
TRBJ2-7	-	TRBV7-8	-	CASSSRGRQPYEQYF	TGTGCCAGCAGCTCCAGGGGCCGACAACCCTACGAGCAGTACTTC
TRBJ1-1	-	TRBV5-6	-	CASSFTGREAFF	TGTGCCAGCAGCTTTACAGGGCGAGAAGCTTTCTTT
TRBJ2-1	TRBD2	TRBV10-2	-	CASSPSGEGRNNEQFF	TGCGCCAGCAGTCCTAGCGGGGAGGGACGGAACAATGAGCAGTTCTTC
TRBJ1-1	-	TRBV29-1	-	CSGRRWDTEAFF	TGCAGCGGCAGGAGGTGGGACACTGAAGCTTTCTTT
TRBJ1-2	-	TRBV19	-	CASSIGRPGRYGYTF	TGTGCCAGTAGTATCGGACGGCCTGGGAGGTATGGCTACACCTTC
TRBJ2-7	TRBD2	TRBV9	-	CASSAGTSGRVYEQYF	TGTGCCAGCAGCGCGGGGACTAGCGGGAGGGTGTACGAGCAGTACTTC